Listed here is a single T cell receptor (beta chain). This sample was taken from a study of control samples from healthy donors and cancer patients. V was clipped by 1 base and J by 9 bases, with 14 bases between them. Germline-derived CDR1 and CDR2 are SGHNT and YYREEE (reference sequence). The CDR3 is made up of 14 amino acids. The method was immunoSEQ multiplex PCR; TCRdb's version includes in-frame clones alone and lacks a portion of them. The table lists some 410,000 clones, 75% to 95% of them singletons. V and J are TRBV5-4 and TRBJ2-1; D remains unclear. The TCR originated in a man in his forties or fifties with head and neck cancer. The sequenced sample consisted of PBMCs. The CDR3 DNA reads as TGTGCCAGCAGCTTGCCCCCTAGTTTATCTGAGCAGTTCTTC. Residues: CASSLPPSLSEQFF.